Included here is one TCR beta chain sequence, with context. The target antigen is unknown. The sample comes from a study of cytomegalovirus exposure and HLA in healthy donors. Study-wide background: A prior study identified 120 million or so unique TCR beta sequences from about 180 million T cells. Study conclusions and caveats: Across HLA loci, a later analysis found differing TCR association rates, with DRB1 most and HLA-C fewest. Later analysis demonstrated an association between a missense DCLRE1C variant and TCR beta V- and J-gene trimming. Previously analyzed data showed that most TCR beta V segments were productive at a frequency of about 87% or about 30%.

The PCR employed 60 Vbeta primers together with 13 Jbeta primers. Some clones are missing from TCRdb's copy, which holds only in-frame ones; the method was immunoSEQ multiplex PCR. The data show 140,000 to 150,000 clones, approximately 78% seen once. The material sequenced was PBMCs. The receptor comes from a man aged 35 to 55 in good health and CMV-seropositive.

Here the CDR3 reads CASSLGTDLETQYF. The CDR3 DNA follows: TGCGCCAGCAGCTTGGGGACTGACTTAGAGACCCAGTACTTC. The chain carries TRBV5-1 and TRBJ2-5; tentatively, D is TRBD2 (5 bases). Trimming took 0 bases from V and 4 from J, leaving 10 bases between them. CDR3 length: 14 amino acids. Germline assignment: CDR1 SGHRS and CDR2 YFSETQ.